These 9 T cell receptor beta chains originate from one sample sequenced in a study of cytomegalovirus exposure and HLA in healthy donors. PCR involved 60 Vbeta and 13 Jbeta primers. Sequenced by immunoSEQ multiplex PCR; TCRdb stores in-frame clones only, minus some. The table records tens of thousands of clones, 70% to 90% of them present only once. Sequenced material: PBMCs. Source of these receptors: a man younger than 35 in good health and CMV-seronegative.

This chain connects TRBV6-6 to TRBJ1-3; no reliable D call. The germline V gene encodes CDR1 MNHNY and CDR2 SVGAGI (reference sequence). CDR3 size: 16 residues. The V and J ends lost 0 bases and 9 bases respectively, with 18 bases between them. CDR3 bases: TGTGCCAGCAGTTACTCACCAGGATTCCAGGATAGCACCATATATTTT. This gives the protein CASSYSPGFQDSTIYF.

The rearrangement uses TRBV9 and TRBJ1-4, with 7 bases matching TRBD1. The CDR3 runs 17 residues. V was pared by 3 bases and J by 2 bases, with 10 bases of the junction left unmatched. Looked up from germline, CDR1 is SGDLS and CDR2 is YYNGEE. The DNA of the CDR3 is TGTGCCAGCAGCGGGGGAAGACAGGGATCGACTAATGAAAAACTGTTTTTT. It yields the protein CASSGGRQGSTNEKLFF.

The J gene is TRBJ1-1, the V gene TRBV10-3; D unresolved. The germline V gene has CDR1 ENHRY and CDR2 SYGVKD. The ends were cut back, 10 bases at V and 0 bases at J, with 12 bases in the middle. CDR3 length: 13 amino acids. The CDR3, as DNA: TGTGCCAAACGCGCCTCCATGAACACTGAAGCTTTCTTT. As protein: CAKRASMNTEAFF.

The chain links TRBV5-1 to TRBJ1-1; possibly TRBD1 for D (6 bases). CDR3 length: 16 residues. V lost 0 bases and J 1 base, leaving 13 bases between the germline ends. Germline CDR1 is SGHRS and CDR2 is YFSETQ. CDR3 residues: CASSLAMDRPNTEAFF. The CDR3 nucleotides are TGCGCCAGCAGCTTGGCGATGGACAGACCGAACACTGAAGCTTTCTTT.

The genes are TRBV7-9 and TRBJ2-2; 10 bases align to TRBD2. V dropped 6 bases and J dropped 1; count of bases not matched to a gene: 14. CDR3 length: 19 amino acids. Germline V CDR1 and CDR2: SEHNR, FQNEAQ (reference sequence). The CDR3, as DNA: TGTGCCAGCAGAGCGAGCCACTCGGGACTAGCGAAGAACACCGGGGAGCTGTTTTTT. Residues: CASRASHSGLAKNTGELFF.

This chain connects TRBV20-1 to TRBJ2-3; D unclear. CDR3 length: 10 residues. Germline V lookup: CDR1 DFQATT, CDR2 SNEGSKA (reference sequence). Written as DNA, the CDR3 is TGCATGGTGAGAACAGATACGCAGTATTTT. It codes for CMVRTDTQYF.

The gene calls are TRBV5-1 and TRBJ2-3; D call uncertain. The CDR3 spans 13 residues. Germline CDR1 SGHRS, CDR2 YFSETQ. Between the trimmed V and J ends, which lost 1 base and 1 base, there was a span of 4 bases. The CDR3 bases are TGCGCCAGCAGCTTGATAGGCACAGATACGCAGTATTTT. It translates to CASSLIGTDTQYF.

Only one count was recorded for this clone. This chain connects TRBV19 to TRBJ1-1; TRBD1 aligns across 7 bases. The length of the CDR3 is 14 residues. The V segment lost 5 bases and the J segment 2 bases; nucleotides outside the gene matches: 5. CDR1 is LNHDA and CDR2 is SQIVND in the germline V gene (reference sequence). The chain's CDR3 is CASSYNRGNTEAFF. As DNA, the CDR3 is TGTGCCAGTAGTTATAACAGGGGAAACACTGAAGCTTTCTTT.

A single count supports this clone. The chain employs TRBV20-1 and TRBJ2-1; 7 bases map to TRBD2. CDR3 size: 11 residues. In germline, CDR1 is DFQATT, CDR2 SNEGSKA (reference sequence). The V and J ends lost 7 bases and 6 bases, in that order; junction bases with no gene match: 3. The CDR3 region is CSVRGVNEQFF. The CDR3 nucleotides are TGCAGTGTCCGGGGGGTCAATGAGCAGTTCTTC.